This entry lists 5 T cell receptor beta chains sequenced from one sample in a study of T cells in Graves' hyperthyroidism and ophthalmopathy. The source material, RNA transcripts, was used to amplify TCR beta CDR3 regions. The TCR CDR3 first-round RT-PCR relied on the HTBI primer set. Each CDR3 protein is one row after TCRdb ran MiXCR on the multiplex PCR reads. The sample has hundreds of thousands of distinct CDR3 sequences; 35% are singletons. The sequencing input was blood. The receptor source for this set is a woman in her forties with Graves' hyperthyroidism.

This clonotype has a count of ten or more. The chain uses TRBV12-3 or TRBV12-4 and TRBJ1-5; no reliable D call. V lost 5 bases to trimming and J lost 16 bases, with 18 bases between them. The CDR3 is 12 residues long. CDR3 DNA sequence: TGTGCCAGCAGTCATAGCTCGGGCCGGAGTCATTTT. Amino acids: CASSHSSGRSHF.

This clonotype was counted ten times or more. The rearrangement uses TRBV29-1 and TRBJ1-1; D remains unclear. CDR1 is SQVTM, CDR2 ANQGSEA, per germline. V dropped 7 bases and J dropped 8 bases, with 20 bases sitting between them. This CDR3 has 13 residues. The CDR3 spells CSALTTDAYEAFF. CDR3 coding DNA: TGCAGCGCCCTAACTACGGACGCCTACGAAGCTTTCTTT.

The J gene is TRBJ1-3, the V gene TRBV24-1, with a weak D call TRBD1 (5 bases). CDR3 length: 13 residues. From germline, CDR1 is KGHDR and CDR2 SFDVKD. Between the trimmed V and J ends, which lost 3 bases and 14 bases, there was a span of 16 bases. The CDR3 loop is CATSDPHGDGVYF. The CDR3 nucleotides read TGTGCCACCAGTGATCCCCACGGGGACGGCGTATATTTT.

This clonotype was counted ten times or more. The chain uses TRBV29-1 and TRBJ1-4; a weak D match, TRBD1 (6 bases). The CDR3 covers 13 residues. CDR1 and CDR2 from the germline V gene are SQVTM and ANQGSEA. Between the trimmed V and J ends, which lost 8 bases and 6 bases, there was a span of 16 bases. Here the CDR3 DNA reads TGCAGCTCCTCCGGGGGCGGCGATGAAAAACTGTTTTTT. Translated, it gives CSSSGGGDEKLFF.

This clonotype was detected only a few times. This chain connects TRBV20-1 to TRBJ2-2; 8 nucleotides line up with TRBD1. CDR3 length: 13 amino acids. The trim removed 6 bases at V and 6 bases at J, leaving 6 bases unmatched. Germline-derived CDR1 and CDR2 are DFQATT and SNEGSKA (reference sequence). Here the CDR3 reads CSAQGQGAGELFF. The CDR3 nucleotides are TGCAGTGCCCAAGGACAGGGCGCCGGGGAGCTGTTTTTT.